The next 20 T cell receptor beta chains were all read from a single sample in a study of molecular identifiers for immune sequencing clone quantification. TCRdb reprocessed the PCR reads with MiXCR, giving one entry per CDR3 protein. The sample carries under 650,000 distinct CDR3 sequences, roughly 21% recorded once. Sequenced material: naive CD8+ T cells from blood, with Jurkat cell RNA spiked in. Sample subset: FACS-sorted CD8+CD4-CCR7+CD45RA+ naive T cells. All receptors come from a human donor in good health. Some libraries in this study had Jurkat cell RNA spiked in.

On this clonotype: A single base separates this from a much larger clone, so it may be a read error. The rearrangement links TRBV20-1 to TRBJ2-7, with 15 nucleotides matching TRBD2. CDR1 and CDR2 (germline): DFQATT, SNEGSKA (reference sequence). The CDR3 is 17 residues long. V lost 0 bases, J lost 5 bases, and 8 bases stayed unmatched. The CDR3 DNA is TGCAGTGCTAGAGACCCGGGACTAGCGGGGGGCTTGCACGAGCAGTACTTC. This codes for CSARDPGLAGGLHEQYF.

About this clonotype: A much more abundant neighbour one base away suggests this may be a read error. In DNA, the CDR3 is TGTGCCAGCAGCTCCCCCGGGACAGGAAATCGGCCCCAGCATTTT. Protein product: CASSSPGTGNRPQHF. V gene TRBV7-9 combines with J gene TRBJ1-5, with 8 nucleotides matching TRBD1. CDR3 length: 15 amino acids. Per the germline V gene, CDR1 is SEHNR and CDR2 is FQNEAQ (reference sequence).

V gene TRBV20-1 combines with J gene TRBJ2-7, with D uncertain. Germline V CDR1 and CDR2: DFQATT, SNEGSKA (reference sequence). The V end lost 1 base, the J end lost 3 bases, and 16 bases lay between the germline ends. This CDR3 is built from 15 residues. CDR3 protein: CSARVLGVLVYEQYF. CDR3 DNA: TGCAGTGCTAGAGTATTAGGAGTCTTGGTCTACGAGCAGTACTTC.

This clonotype appeared many times. The chain recombines TRBV11-2 with TRBJ2-3, with D possibly matching TRBD1 (6 bases). Per the germline V gene, CDR1 is SGHAT and CDR2 is FQNNGV. Trimming stripped 6 bases from V and 6 bases from J, with 13 bases between. The CDR3 extends over 13 amino acids. CDR3 coding DNA: TGTGCCAGCAGAGACAGGTTTTCGGATACGCAGTATTTT. Protein product: CASRDRFSDTQYF.

This clonotype was counted many times. In DNA form, the CDR3 reads TGTGCCATCCTACAGACGACCTACAATGAGCAGTTCTTC. Translation gives CAILQTTYNEQFF. This rearrangement joins TRBV6-1 to TRBJ2-1; D uncertain. The V gene's germline CDR1 is MNHNS and CDR2 SASEGT. This CDR3 has 13 residues. Trimming took 10 bases from V and 2 from J, leaving 12 bases between them.

This clonotype was observed many times. The V and J genes are TRBV11-2 and TRBJ2-2; the D is unclear. V lost 2 bases and J lost 6, with 4 bases in between. The CDR3 length is 12 residues. Germline CDR1 reads SGHAT; CDR2 reads FQNNGV. The CDR3 is CASSLFAGELFF. CDR3 nucleotide sequence: TGTGCCAGCAGCTTATTTGCCGGGGAGCTGTTTTTT.

V usage is TRBV15 and J usage is TRBJ2-5; D possibly uses TRBD1 or TRBD2 (5 bases each). Trimming stripped 5 bases from V and 5 bases from J, with 15 bases between. The germline V gene has CDR1 LNHNV and CDR2 YYDKDF (reference sequence). The CDR3 runs 14 residues. CDR3 in amino acids: CATSDRGGSETQYF. The DNA of the CDR3 is TGTGCCACCAGCGATCGTGGGGGATCGGAGACCCAGTACTTC.

The table lists this clonotype with many counts. In DNA form, the CDR3 reads TGTGCCAGCAGTTTCAACACCTACGAGCAGTACTTC. Encoded protein: CASSFNTYEQYF. V usage is TRBV27 and J usage is TRBJ2-7; D not resolved. Trimming removed 3 bases at V and 2 bases at J, with 5 bases between. Germline-derived CDR1 and CDR2 are MNHEY and SMNVEV (reference sequence). This CDR3 spans 12 amino acids.

This clonotype was counted ten times or more. This sequence joins TRBV6-5 and TRBJ2-3; D remains ambiguous. V lost 4 bases and J lost 0, with 11 bases in between. This CDR3 is 15 amino acids long. Germline CDR1 is MNHEY and CDR2 is SVGAGI. The CDR3 nucleotides read TGTGCCAGCAGTTTTCAGAGCTCTAGCACAGATACGCAGTATTTT. Protein sequence: CASSFQSSSTDTQYF.

This clonotype was found many times. The chain has TRBV5-4 and TRBJ2-7; no reliable D call. The length of the CDR3 is 14 residues. Trimming stripped 4 bases from V and 1 base from J, with 12 bases between. Germline V gives CDR1 SGHNT, CDR2 YYREEE (reference sequence). CDR3 nucleotides: TGTGCCAGCAGCCCAGAGCCAGCTTCCTACGAGCAGTACTTC. Translation: CASSPEPASYEQYF. Together with reference TRBV5-4 and TRBJ2-7, the CDR3 gives the full variable domain: ETGVTQSPTHLIKTRGQQVTLRCSSQSGHNTVSWYQQALGQGPQFIFQYYREEENGRGNFPPRFSGLQFPNYSSELNVNALELDDSALYLCASSPEPASYEQYFGPGTRLTVT.

In its sample, this clonotype was seen many times. V is TRBV28 and J is TRBJ2-7; 9 bases fit TRBD1. The V and J ends lost 5 bases and 5 bases, in that order; junction bases with no gene match: 10. The length of the CDR3 is 15 residues. Germline values: CDR1 MDHEN, CDR2 SYDVKM. For the CDR3, the DNA is TGTGCCAGCAGTCCTCCTCCGGGACAGGGCCACGAGCAGTACTTC. Its protein is CASSPPPGQGHEQYF. The full variable domain, its missing parts supplied by reference TRBV28 and TRBJ2-7, is DVKVTQSSRYLVKRTGEKVFLECVQDMDHENMFWYRQDPGLGLRLIYFSYDVKMKEKGDIPEGYSVSREKKERFSLILESASTNQTSMYLCASSPPPGQGHEQYFGPGTRLTVT.

Comment on this clonotype: One junction end disagrees with the germline gene, perhaps due to a read error. This chain links TRBV2 with TRBJ1-6; perhaps TRBD1 as D (6 bases). The CDR3 totals 17 residues. Germline V CDR1 and CDR2: SNHLY, FYNNEI. CDR3 nucleotides: TGTGCCGGCAGTGAATACTCGGGGCTCACAGGGAATTCACCCCTCCACTTT. Its protein product is CAGSEYSGLTGNSPLHF.

This clonotype was detected a few times. The CDR3: CASSHRSGTGWGYTF. The CDR3 coding sequence is TGTGCCAGCAGCCATCGGTCCGGGACCGGATGGGGCTACACCTTC. The chain links TRBV14 to TRBJ1-2, with D perhaps TRBD1 (5 bases). V was trimmed by 3 bases and J by 8 bases, leaving 19 bases between them. Germline CDR1 reads SGHDN; CDR2 reads FVKESK. CDR3 size: 15 residues. Full variable domain (remainder filled in from reference TRBV14 and TRBJ1-2): EAGVTQFPSHSVIEKGQTVTLRCDPISGHDNLYWYRRVMGKEIKFLLHFVKESKQDESGMPNNRFLAERTGGTYSTLKVQPAELEDSGVYFCASSHRSGTGWGYTFGSGTRLTVV.

Notes on this clonotype: At one boundary the junction diverges from the germline segment, which might be a read error. This chain uses TRBV3-1 with TRBJ2-2; 9 nucleotides line up with TRBD1. Germline V gene sequence: CDR1 LGHDT, CDR2 YNNKEL (reference sequence). The CDR3 spans 15 residues. The CDR3 region has the DNA TGCGCCAGCAGCCAAAGGACAGGGGCGACCGGGGAGCTGTTTTTT. Translation: CASSQRTGATGELFF.

To note about this clonotype: This may be a read error, as it is one base from a much larger clone. The rearrangement links TRBV27 to TRBJ2-7, with D possibly matching TRBD2 (6 bases). The CDR3 extends over 13 amino acids. The germline CDR1 and CDR2 sequences are MNHEY and SMNVEV (reference sequence). V dropped 6 bases and J dropped 2 bases, with 11 bases sitting between them. As DNA, the CDR3 is TGTGCCAGCAGGGTCGGGAGTACCTACGAGCAGTACTTC. Protein: CASRVGSTYEQYF.

This clonotype was recorded many times. The genes are TRBV19 and TRBJ2-7; tentative D call: TRBD2 (6 bases). The V end lost 4 bases, the J end lost 3 bases, and 7 bases lay between the germline ends. This CDR3 has 12 residues. The V gene's germline CDR1 is LNHDA and CDR2 SQIVND (reference sequence). CDR3: CASSSGVYEQYF. CDR3 in DNA: TGTGCCAGTAGTAGCGGGGTCTACGAGCAGTACTTC.

This clonotype was seen at least ten times. The chain joins TRBV5-6 to TRBJ1-1; weak D call: TRBD1 (6 bases). The CDR3 has 15 amino acids. Trimming cost V 2 bases and J 5 bases, with 16 bases left between them. Germline CDR1 is SGHDT and CDR2 is YYEEEE. CDR3 sequence reads: CASSFGVGGVTEAFF. The CDR3 nucleotides read TGTGCCAGCAGCTTTGGGGTGGGGGGCGTTACTGAAGCTTTCTTT.

This clonotype came up many times. The chain carries TRBV6-5 and TRBJ2-3, with D possibly TRBD1 on 6 matching bases. This CDR3 is 13 amino acids long. CDR1 is MNHEY, CDR2 SVGAGI, per germline. V was clipped by 5 bases and J by 7 bases, with 13 bases between them. CDR3 amino acids: CASSTDRFHTQYF. The CDR3 region has the DNA TGTGCCAGCAGTACAGACAGGTTCCATACGCAGTATTTT.

This clonotype was detected a few times. The genes are TRBV27 and TRBJ2-7; D not resolved. Deletions cut 6 bases from V and 6 bases from J, with 12 bases between. Germline assignment: CDR1 MNHEY and CDR2 SMNVEV (reference sequence). This CDR3 region has 12 residues. CDR3: CASSSRWGEQYF. DNA of the CDR3: TGTGCCAGCAGCTCCAGGTGGGGCGAGCAGTACTTC.

This clonotype was seen at least ten times. The gene calls are TRBV12-3 or TRBV12-4 and TRBJ1-1; D ambiguous. This CDR3 is built from 13 residues. V dropped 7 bases and J dropped 4 bases, with 13 bases sitting between them. The CDR3 DNA reads as TGTGCCAGCATCGTGGGAGGGATCACTGAAGCTTTCTTT. It codes for CASIVGGITEAFF.